Below are 29 T cell receptor beta chains sequenced from a single sample in a study of radiation and T cells in renal cell carcinoma. Time point specified: blood 4 weeks post-SBRT, at nephrectomy. Treatment reported: 15 Gy SBRT to primary tumor, nephrectomy 4 weeks later. Assay used: immunoSEQ multiplex PCR; TCRdb lists only in-frame clones, some missing. The sample includes about 140,000 clones, around 88% of them seen just once. Source: blood, taken from a patient whose treatment included radiotherapy and nephrectomy. The origin of the receptors is a woman in her 50s with renal cell carcinoma.

This clone has only one observation. This chain uses TRBV5-6 with TRBJ2-5; 8 bases are shared with TRBD1. Trimming cost V 0 bases and J 2 bases; bases outside gene matches: 3. Germline V gene lookup returns CDR1 SGHDT and CDR2 YYEEEE. This CDR3 has 15 residues. Here the CDR3 DNA reads TGTGCCAGCAGCTTGGGCAGGGGGCGTCAAGAGACCCAGTACTTC. Protein sequence: CASSLGRGRQETQYF.

The rearrangement links TRBV5-1 to TRBJ2-3; D is uncertain. The V end lost 4 bases, the J end lost 2 bases, and 14 bases lay between the germline ends. The germline V gene encodes CDR1 SGHRS and CDR2 YFSETQ. This CDR3 contains 15 residues. The chain's CDR3 is CASSTLGVYTDTQYF. The CDR3 DNA follows: TGCGCCAGCAGCACCCTTGGGGTGTACACAGATACGCAGTATTTT.

The chain couples TRBV7-9 to TRBJ2-1; TRBD1 matches at 7 bases. Germline CDR1 is SEHNR and CDR2 is FQNEAQ (reference sequence). J gave up 6 bases and V 4 bases, and 12 bases lay outside the gene matches. The CDR3 length is 16 residues. CDR3 sequence (DNA): TGTGCCAGCAGCTCATACACCGGGACAGATATCAATGAGCAGTTCTTC. Translating it yields CASSSYTGTDINEQFF.

Concerning this clone itself: Different DNA sequences within this sample yield the same CDR3. The chain uses TRBV4-3 and TRBJ2-3; no definite D call. The V end was cut by 0 bases, the J end by 4 bases, with 5 bases between. CDR1 and CDR2 (germline): LGHNA, YSLEER. CDR3 length: 13 amino acids. The CDR3 here is CASSQDLPDTQYF. For the CDR3, the DNA is TGCGCCAGCAGCCAAGATTTACCAGATACGCAGTATTTT.

The chain combines TRBV4-3 with TRBJ2-5; 9 bases map to TRBD1. The CDR3 covers 15 residues. Germline CDR1 is LGHNA and CDR2 is YSLEER. Germline trimming cut 2 bases from V and 5 bases from J; bases unmatched to any gene: 6. CDR3 DNA: TGCGCCAGCAGCCAATCGGACAGGGGAAGGGAGACCCAGTACTTC. This encodes CASSQSDRGRETQYF.

The genes are TRBV27 and TRBJ1-4, with 10 bases identical to TRBD1. This CDR3 comprises 15 residues. The V segment lost 0 bases and the J segment 8 bases; nucleotides outside the gene matches: 3. Germline V lookup: CDR1 MNHEY, CDR2 SMNVEV (reference sequence). CDR3 in amino acids: CASSLSTGGWEKLFF. CDR3 coding DNA: TGTGCCAGCAGTTTATCGACAGGGGGCTGGGAAAAACTGTTTTTT.

The chain has TRBV10-1 and TRBJ1-1; no clear D gene. The V gene lost 7 bases and the J gene lost 1 base, with 7 bases spanning the gap. Germline V gives CDR1 WNHNN, CDR2 SYGVQD (reference sequence). The CDR3 has 12 amino acids. CDR3 sequence (DNA): TGCGCCAGCAAGGGATCGAACACTGAAGCTTTCTTT. Its protein is CASKGSNTEAFF.

This chain joins TRBV11-2 and TRBJ2-2; D is possibly TRBD2 (5 bases). Trimming shortened V by 5 bases and J by 4 bases, and 20 bases separated the two germline ends. CDR1 SGHAT and CDR2 FQNNGV come from the germline V gene. The CDR3 extends over 17 amino acids. The CDR3 DNA is TGTGCCAGCAGCCCGGGTTACGGGGTCTTGGGCACCGGGGAGCTGTTTTTT. The encoded protein is CASSPGYGVLGTGELFF. The full variable domain, rest sourced from reference TRBV11-2 and TRBJ2-2, is EAGVAQSPRYKIIEKRQSVAFWCNPISGHATLYWYQQILGQGPKLLIQFQNNGVVDDSQLPKDRFSAERLKGVDSTLKIQPAKLEDSAVYLCASSPGYGVLGTGELFFGEGSRLTVL.

The genes are TRBV28 and TRBJ2-1; 7 nucleotides agree with TRBD2. CDR3 size: 14 residues. Unmatched junction bases numbered 3, after V lost 5 bases and J lost 2 bases. The germline gives CDR1 MDHEN, CDR2 SYDVKM. CDR3: CASSVAGPYNEQFF. The DNA for the CDR3 is TGTGCCAGCAGTGTAGCGGGCCCCTACAATGAGCAGTTCTTC.

This clone showed up just once. The chain is built from TRBV5-4 and TRBJ2-2; 7 nucleotides agree with TRBD2. The ends lost 1 base at V and 4 bases at J; junction bases unmatched: 7. Per germline, CDR1 SGHNT and CDR2 YYREEE (reference sequence). The CDR3 is 16 residues long. For the CDR3, the DNA is TGTGCCAGCAGCTTGAAGACTAGCCCCCGCACCGGGGAGCTGTTTTTT. Amino acids: CASSLKTSPRTGELFF.

The chain has TRBV7-8 and TRBJ2-3, with D unclear. This CDR3 spans 13 amino acids. V lost 1 base to trimming and J lost 8 bases, with 10 bases between them. Germline-derived CDR1 and CDR2 are SGHVS and FQNEAQ. The CDR3 region has the DNA TGTGCCAGCAGCTTAGGTCGGGCTAGTACGCAGTATTTT. Residues: CASSLGRASTQYF. Full variable domain (rest looked up from reference TRBV7-8 and TRBJ2-3): GAGVSQSPRYKVAKRGQDVALRCDPISGHVSLFWYQQALGQGPEFLTYFQNEAQLDKSGLPSDRFFAERPEGSVSTLKIQRTQQEDSAVYLCASSLGRASTQYFGPGTRLTVL.

The V call is TRBV2, the J call TRBJ2-3; the D gene is possibly TRBD1 (5 bases). The germline CDR1 and CDR2 sequences are SNHLY and FYNNEI. With 7 bases removed from V and 2 bases from J, the gap between germline ends came to 16 bases. The CDR3 runs to 15 residues. The CDR3 is CASTQFRAPTDTQYF. CDR3 nucleotides: TGTGCCAGCACACAATTCAGGGCGCCCACAGATACGCAGTATTTT. The complete variable domain, with remaining parts taken from reference TRBV2 and TRBJ2-3, reads EPEVTQTPSHQVTQMGQEVILRCVPISNHLYFYWYRQILGQKVEFLVSFYNNEISEKSEIFDDQFSVERPDGSNFTLKIRSTKLEDSAMYFCASTQFRAPTDTQYFGPGTRLTVL.

In this sample, this clone turned up a few times. The J gene is TRBJ2-6, the V gene TRBV20-1; D call uncertain. CDR3 length: 11 residues. From germline, CDR1 is DFQATT and CDR2 SNEGSKA (reference sequence). V dropped 7 bases and J dropped 4 bases, with 5 bases sitting between them. CDR3 protein: CSVAGANVLTF. CDR3 nucleotide sequence: TGCAGTGTCGCCGGGGCCAACGTCCTGACTTTC.

The J gene is TRBJ2-1, the V gene TRBV5-4; 7 bases align to TRBD1. J gave up 10 bases and V 4 bases, and 11 bases lay outside the gene matches. Germline V lookup: CDR1 SGHNT, CDR2 YYREEE (reference sequence). This CDR3 comprises 14 residues. This CDR3 is CASSPGTALFEQFF. CDR3 in DNA: TGTGCCAGCAGCCCCGGGACAGCCCTTTTCGAGCAGTTCTTC.

The table lists this clone with a count of one. The chain recombines TRBV6-6 with TRBJ1-1; 8 positions match TRBD1. The CDR3 totals 15 residues. With V trimmed by 5 bases and J by 3 bases, 8 bases remained unmatched. CDR1 MNHNY and CDR2 SVGAGI come from the germline V gene (reference sequence). The CDR3 loop is CASSDPNRGDTEAFF. The CDR3 DNA reads as TGTGCCAGCAGTGACCCAAACAGGGGGGACACTGAAGCTTTCTTT.

The gene calls are TRBV10-1 and TRBJ1-2; D might be TRBD1 (5 bases). Trimming left V 5 bases short and J 0 bases short, with 10 bases between. The germline V gene has CDR1 WNHNN and CDR2 SYGVQD (reference sequence). The CDR3 loop spans 14 amino acids. For the CDR3, the DNA is TGCGCCAGCAGTCCAGGGCACACTAACTATGGCTACACCTTC. It codes for CASSPGHTNYGYTF.

V and J are TRBV10-2 and TRBJ2-1, with 8 bases that match TRBD1. This CDR3 has 15 amino acids. Germline V gene sequence: CDR1 WSHSY, CDR2 SAAADI. V was pared by 4 bases and J by 4 bases, with 6 bases of the junction left unmatched. CDR3: CASSVGRGLYNEQFF. CDR3 in DNA: TGCGCCAGCAGTGTGGGCAGGGGGCTATACAATGAGCAGTTCTTC.

The V call is TRBV18, the J call TRBJ1-4, with D maybe TRBD1 (5 bases). The CDR3 contains 14 residues. With 2 bases removed from V and 7 bases from J, the gap between germline ends came to 11 bases. Germline V gives CDR1 KGHSH, CDR2 LQKENI. CDR3 sequence: CASSPEGVGEKLFF. The DNA for the CDR3 is TGTGCCAGCTCACCAGAAGGGGTGGGTGAAAAACTGTTTTTT.

This clone was detected once. V is TRBV7-2 and J is TRBJ1-5; D uncertain. The CDR3 runs 12 residues. Per germline, CDR1 SGHTA and CDR2 FQGNSA. V was shortened by 4 bases and J by 3 bases, with 4 bases between the two germline ends. Written as DNA, the CDR3 is TGTGCCAGCAGCTCAAACAATCAGCCCCAGCATTTT. Translated: CASSSNNQPQHF.

This chain uses TRBV27 with TRBJ1-1; no definite D call. CDR3 length: 13 residues. Germline V gene lookup returns CDR1 MNHEY and CDR2 SMNVEV (reference sequence). With 6 bases removed from V and 2 bases from J, the gap between germline ends came to 10 bases. The CDR3 loop is CASRPLPNTEAFF. CDR3 nucleotides: TGTGCCAGCAGGCCCCTCCCAAACACTGAAGCTTTCTTT.

V gene TRBV10-3 combines with J gene TRBJ2-5, with a weak D call TRBD1 (5 bases). Germline-derived CDR1 and CDR2 are ENHRY and SYGVKD. There are 13 residues in the CDR3. Trimming took off 6 bases at V and 2 bases at J, with 10 bases between the two ends. CDR3: CAIRNDRQETQYF. As DNA, the CDR3 is TGTGCCATCAGGAATGACAGACAAGAGACCCAGTACTTC.

The gene calls are TRBV5-4 and TRBJ1-3; a possible D gene is TRBD1 (5 bases). The V gene's germline CDR1 is SGHNT and CDR2 YYREEE (reference sequence). The germline V and J ends were trimmed by 7 bases and 0 bases, with 14 bases remaining between them. The CDR3 length is 15 residues. Here the CDR3 reads CASGTGVGSGNTIYF. DNA for the CDR3: TGTGCCAGCGGAACGGGGGTAGGCTCTGGAAACACCATATATTTT.

With respect to this clone: A junction end diverges from the germline sequence, so it may reflect a read error. The chain links TRBV5-4 to TRBJ1-6; possible D gene TRBD1, 5 bases. The length of the CDR3 is 17 residues. Germline CDR1 and CDR2: SGHNT and YYREEE (reference sequence). CDR3 coding DNA: TGCGCCAGCAGCCAAGATTTTTCCCCAGGGAAAAATTCACCCCTCCACTTT. Translation gives CASSQDFSPGKNSPLHF.

This CDR3 reads CASSQNRRETQYF. Here the CDR3 DNA reads TGTGCCAGCAGCCAAAACCGGCGAGAGACCCAGTACTTC. The chain couples TRBV27 to TRBJ2-5; D gene uncertain. Trimming removed 6 bases from V and 4 bases from J, with 12 bases in between. The CDR3 has 13 residues. Germline V gives CDR1 MNHEY, CDR2 SMNVEV (reference sequence).

The gene calls are TRBV14 and TRBJ2-5; D ambiguous. The CDR3 loop spans 13 amino acids. Trimming took 0 bases from V and 2 from J, leaving 4 bases between them. The germline gives CDR1 SGHDN, CDR2 FVKESK. CDR3: CASSQELQETQYF. The DNA for the CDR3 is TGTGCCAGCAGCCAAGAACTACAAGAGACCCAGTACTTC.

This clone was recorded once. V and J are TRBV15 and TRBJ2-1, with 10 positions matching TRBD2. CDR1 and CDR2 from the germline V gene are LNHNV and YYDKDF (reference sequence). The junction had 10 bases not matched to a gene; V was cut back by 1 base and J by 4 bases. The CDR3 runs 18 residues. CDR3 sequence: CATSRVGGRLAGYNEQFF. CDR3 nucleotides: TGTGCCACCAGCAGAGTCGGTGGCCGACTAGCGGGTTACAATGAGCAGTTCTTC. Using reference TRBV15 and TRBJ2-1 for the parts outside the CDR3, the full variable domain is DAMVIQNPRYQVTQFGKPVTLSCSQTLNHNVMYWYQQKSSQAPKLLFHYYDKDFNNEADTPDNFQSRRPNTSFCFLDIRSPGLGDTAMYLCATSRVGGRLAGYNEQFFGPGTRLTVL.

This sequence joins TRBV25-1 and TRBJ1-5; D gene unclear. This CDR3 contains 13 residues. The germline gives CDR1 MGHDK, CDR2 SYGVNS. The V end was cut by 2 bases, the J end by 5 bases, with 7 bases between. CDR3 loop: CASSENYDQPQHF. The CDR3 DNA is TGTGCCAGCAGTGAAAATTACGATCAGCCCCAGCATTTT. Full variable domain (rest looked up from reference TRBV25-1 and TRBJ1-5): EADIYQTPRYLVIGTGKKITLECSQTMGHDKMYWYQQDPGMELHLIHYSYGVNSTEKGDLSSESTVSRIRTEHFPLTLESARPSHTSQYLCASSENYDQPQHFGDGTRLSIL.

The rearrangement uses TRBV18 and TRBJ2-7; 12 nucleotides match TRBD1. The CDR3 sequence is 17 residues long. CDR1 is KGHSH, CDR2 LQKENI, per germline. J was trimmed by 5 bases and V by 3 bases; bases with no gene match: 11. The CDR3 DNA reads TGTGCCAGCTCACCTCCACACCGGGACAGGGGGCTCAACGAGCAGTACTTC. It translates to CASSPPHRDRGLNEQYF.

This clone was detected once. The rearrangement links TRBV10-1 to TRBJ2-2; 7 bases are a match to TRBD2. Germline loops: CDR1 WNHNN, CDR2 SYGVQD (reference sequence). The CDR3 has 14 residues. The V and J ends lost 3 bases and 6 bases, in that order; junction bases with no gene match: 4. The CDR3 reads CASSESGTPGELFF. The CDR3 bases are TGCGCCAGCAGTGAAAGCGGGACTCCCGGGGAGCTGTTTTTT.